The source of this T cell receptor (beta chain) is a study of blood T cell repertoires in COVID-19. Study details: The United States, Italy and Spain provided the acute and convalescent COVID-19 samples.

By its share, this clone is medium-sized. As processed by the authors: How many nucleated cells were present was estimated from reference gene primer amplification. TCRdb's copy holds only in-frame clones and misses some; the assay was immunoSEQ multiplex PCR. The DNA gave D and trimming, while V, J and clone size come from that table. The table records approximately 150,000 clones, around 90% of them present only once. The CDR3 covers 16 residues. The V gene lost 1 base and the J gene lost 3 bases, with 14 bases spanning the gap. Germline loops: CDR1 SGHKS, CDR2 YYEKEE (reference sequence). Sequenced sample: peripheral blood. This chain uses TRBV5-5 with TRBJ2-1; possibly TRBD2 for D (5 bases). The sequence was obtained from a woman aged 55-70 years with active or convalescent COVID-19. CDR3 nucleotide sequence: TGTGCCAGCAGCTTGCGCGCATTAGGGAGCTACAATGAGCAGTTCTTC. This gives the protein CASSLRALGSYNEQFF.